This T cell receptor (beta chain) derives from a study of early T cells in non-severe SARS-CoV-2 infection. Across the study: Chains were unpaired, as sequencing was done on bulk RNA from unsorted whole blood.

Researchers tagged individual cDNA molecules with unique molecular identifiers. Via MiXCR, TCRdb re-called the 5' RACE reads, giving one row per CDR3 protein. The sample lists around 29,000 distinct CDR3 sequences; less than 7.5% were seen once. Broader study findings: Comparison of clonotypes with VDJdb favored anti-spike CD8 responses while missing private and CD4 specificities.

In germline, CDR1 is SGHDN, CDR2 FVKESK. The CDR3 covers 14 residues. V gave up 0 bases and J gave up 3 bases, with 8 bases separating them. About this clonotype itself: Its antigen is undetermined.

The gene calls are TRBV14 and TRBJ1-1, with D uncertain. Sample: whole blood. The source of this sequence is an adult who was a healthcare worker with PCR-confirmed SARS-CoV-2 infection or an uninfected control (not recorded which). The CDR3 sequence is CASSQEAGYTEAFF. CDR3 in DNA: TGTGCCAGCAGCCAAGAAGCGGGATACACTGAAGCTTTCTTT.